These T cell receptor beta chains were read from a single sample in a study of CD8+CD57+ T cells in acquired aplastic anemia. TCRdb itself ran the reads through MiXCR, one entry per CDR3 protein. Here the sample spans about 160,000 distinct CDR3 sequences, about 45% being singletons. Sequenced: sorted CD4+, CD8+, or CD8+CD57+ T cells (not recorded which) from PBMCs. These receptors were obtained from a human donor with aplastic anemia. The conserved cysteine and the conserved F or W are not part of the CDR3 here. Some rows mark clone size as missing; the rest say once, few, many or name a class of expanded clone.

j_call: TRBJ1-2
v_call: TRBV6-6
clone_size: many
cdr3_aa: ASSYSWATYGYT

j_call: TRBJ2-7
v_call: TRBV6-1
clone_size: many
cdr3_aa: ASSGGALSSYEQY

j_call: TRBJ1-6
v_call: TRBV25-1
clone_size: -
cdr3_aa: ASSESLGTLVESPLH

j_call: TRBJ1-5
v_call: TRBV7-3
clone_size: many
cdr3_aa: ASSLQAGYNQPQH

j_call: TRBJ1-1
v_call: TRBV4-3
clone_size: many
cdr3_aa: ASSLRTGREAF

j_call: TRBJ2-3
v_call: TRBV20-1
clone_size: once
cdr3_aa: SAPGTK

j_call: TRBJ2-7
v_call: TRBV10-3
clone_size: -
cdr3_aa: AIVTESSYEQY

j_call: TRBJ1-4
v_call: TRBV7-2
clone_size: many
cdr3_aa: ASTIRSSNEKLF

j_call: TRBJ1-5
v_call: TRBV2
clone_size: few
cdr3_aa: ASRRSGLSPRQH

j_call: TRBJ1-3
v_call: TRBV20-1
clone_size: many
cdr3_aa: SARPRRGAGNTIY

j_call: TRBJ1-2
v_call: TRBV3-1
clone_size: -
cdr3_aa: ASSLGTGGLGYGYT

j_call: TRBJ2-5
v_call: TRBV2
clone_size: many
cdr3_aa: ASSEAIETQY

j_call: TRBJ1-2
v_call: TRBV3-1
clone_size: -
cdr3_aa: ASNQDPGSPYGYT

j_call: TRBJ2-5
v_call: TRBV14
clone_size: -
cdr3_aa: ASSQVAETQY

j_call: TRBJ2-1
v_call: TRBV19
clone_size: -
cdr3_aa: ASSLVGAGYNEQF

j_call: TRBJ2-7
v_call: TRBV29-1
clone_size: few
cdr3_aa: STVGGEFGSYEQY

j_call: TRBJ1-5
v_call: TRBV2
clone_size: -
cdr3_aa: ASMGRGNQPQH

j_call: TRBJ1-2
v_call: TRBV4-3
clone_size: many
cdr3_aa: ASSQELGYGYT

j_call: -
v_call: TRBV11-1
clone_size: -
cdr3_aa: AGSSILAGAEQF

j_call: TRBJ1-1
v_call: TRBV19
clone_size: few
cdr3_aa: ASKGQGSEAF

j_call: TRBJ2-5
v_call: TRBV27
clone_size: -
cdr3_aa: ASSLYPQTGFGSPSQETQY

j_call: TRBJ2-4
v_call: TRBV20-1
clone_size: many
cdr3_aa: SANGWDIQY

j_call: TRBJ2-1
v_call: TRBV19
clone_size: -
cdr3_aa: ASTYTLSTNEQF

j_call: TRBJ2-7
v_call: TRBV7-9
clone_size: -
cdr3_aa: ASSLGSRSYEQY

j_call: TRBJ2-7
v_call: TRBV5-8
clone_size: many
cdr3_aa: ASSLGSYYEQY

j_call: TRBJ2-7
v_call: TRBV10-3
clone_size: -
cdr3_aa: AISELSGGPRYEQY

j_call: TRBJ1-2
v_call: TRBV6-1
clone_size: many
cdr3_aa: ASMEVNYGYT

j_call: TRBJ2-5
v_call: TRBV24-1
clone_size: once
cdr3_aa: ATSDRVTQY

j_call: TRBJ1-6
v_call: TRBV20-1
clone_size: many
cdr3_aa: SARRQGFIGNSPLH

j_call: TRBJ2-5
v_call: TRBV30
clone_size: many
cdr3_aa: AWTSGQETQY

j_call: TRBJ2-6
v_call: TRBV7-9
clone_size: many
cdr3_aa: ASSSNFPGTGAGANVLT

j_call: TRBJ2-2
v_call: TRBV6-2/TRBV6-3
clone_size: -
cdr3_aa: ASSYSSGLNTGELF

j_call: TRBJ2-7
v_call: TRBV7-2
clone_size: -
cdr3_aa: ASAAGTRGYEQY

j_call: TRBJ1-5
v_call: TRBV18
clone_size: -
cdr3_aa: ASSPDSRSNQPQH

j_call: TRBJ2-5
v_call: TRBV9
clone_size: -
cdr3_aa: ASSPTLEAGETQY

j_call: TRBJ1-2
v_call: TRBV7-2
clone_size: -
cdr3_aa: ASSRTGRMYGYT

j_call: TRBJ2-3
v_call: TRBV5-1
clone_size: -
cdr3_aa: ASQTSGSTDTQY

j_call: TRBJ2-2
v_call: TRBV6-5
clone_size: once
cdr3_aa: ASSYSGGRNTGERF

j_call: TRBJ2-7
v_call: TRBV11-2
clone_size: -
cdr3_aa: ASSLDPRGHSREQY

j_call: TRBJ2-1
v_call: TRBV29-1
clone_size: few
cdr3_aa: SFDPGYYNEQF

j_call: TRBJ2-7
v_call: TRBV19
clone_size: -
cdr3_aa: ASSIEGEQY

j_call: TRBJ2-2
v_call: TRBV6-2/TRBV6-3
clone_size: -
cdr3_aa: ASRPGTAYTGELF

j_call: TRBJ2-7
v_call: TRBV2
clone_size: many
cdr3_aa: ASTTGGRNYEQY

j_call: TRBJ2-1
v_call: TRBV15
clone_size: few
cdr3_aa: ATSRAANSYNEQF